The 11 T cell receptor beta chains in this list originate from one sample, sequenced in a study of T cells in Graves' hyperthyroidism and ophthalmopathy. RNA transcripts gave rise to amplified TCR beta CDR3 regions. HTBI primers were employed in a first-round RT-PCR of the TCR CDR3. One entry per CDR3 protein, called by TCRdb with MiXCR from the multiplex PCR reads. The profile shows roughly 380,000 distinct CDR3 sequences, around an eighth of them singletons. The sequenced material came from blood. These TCRs come from a young man with Graves' hyperthyroidism that later progressed to Graves' ophthalmopathy.

This clonotype was seen many times. The rearrangement joins TRBV11-3 to TRBJ2-2, with a possible D match to TRBD2 (6 bases). This CDR3 is 16 amino acids long. V was trimmed by 1 base and J by 3 bases, leaving 12 bases between them. Germline CDR1 is SGHNT and CDR2 is YENEEA. CDR3 nucleotides: TGTGCCAGCAGCTTAGTCCGGGGAGGAGACACCGGGGAGCTGTTTTTT. Protein sequence: CASSLVRGGDTGELFF.

The chain couples TRBV5-1 to TRBJ1-2; D is undetermined. Germline V gene lookup returns CDR1 SGHRS and CDR2 YFSETQ. The length of the CDR3 is 14 residues. The ends were cut back, 0 bases at V and 2 bases at J, with 8 bases in the middle. The CDR3 is CASSLAAENYGYTF. As DNA, the CDR3 is TGCGCCAGCAGCTTGGCCGCAGAGAACTATGGCTACACCTTC.

On this clonotype itself: A much larger clone differs from this one at a single base, so this may be a read error. V gene TRBV12-3 or TRBV12-4 combines with J gene TRBJ1-2; D not certain. The CDR3 contains 12 residues. Deletions cut 2 bases from V and 7 bases from J, with 8 bases between. In DNA form, the CDR3 reads TGTGCCAGCAGTTTAAGGGTAATTGGCTACACCTTC. Protein: CASSLRVIGYTF.

This clonotype was recorded many times. In DNA, the CDR3 is TGCGCCAGCAGCTTGGACGCAGGGCAAGAGACCCAGTACTTC. It yields the protein CASSLDAGQETQYF. The chain carries TRBV5-1 and TRBJ2-5, with D perhaps TRBD1 (5 bases). V gave up 0 bases and J gave up 2 bases, with 8 bases separating them. The CDR3 length is 14 residues. Germline CDR1 reads SGHRS; CDR2 reads YFSETQ.

The table lists this clonotype with many counts. The V and J genes are TRBV19 and TRBJ1-2; D uncertain. V was cut by 7 bases and J by 4 bases, with 16 bases left in between. The CDR3 loop spans 14 amino acids. Looked up from germline, CDR1 is LNHDA and CDR2 is SQIVND (reference sequence). The CDR3, as DNA: TGTGCCAGTATCCGGTCAGGAAATATCTATGGCTACACCTTC. Amino acid sequence: CASIRSGNIYGYTF.

The chain carries TRBV7-9 and TRBJ2-3; D not resolved. Trimming stripped 0 bases from V and 4 bases from J, with 8 bases between. The CDR3 contains 14 residues. Germline CDR1 reads SEHNR; CDR2 reads FQNEAQ (reference sequence). The CDR3 nucleotides read TGTGCCAGCAGCTTAGCGGCGGCCCCAGATACGCAGTATTTT. It is translated as CASSLAAAPDTQYF.

This clonotype appeared a single time. V gene TRBV6-1 combines with J gene TRBJ2-6; no reliable D call. V was clipped by 7 bases and J by 4 bases, with 14 bases between them. Per the germline V gene, CDR1 is MNHNS and CDR2 is SASEGT. The CDR3 is 15 residues long. CDR3 sequence: CASMGRSAGANVLTF. The CDR3 DNA is TGTGCCAGCATGGGAAGGTCGGCCGGGGCCAACGTCCTGACTTTC.

This clonotype occurred many times. The chain carries TRBV5-1 and TRBJ2-1; a possible D gene is TRBD1 (6 bases). Trimming shortened V by 4 bases and J by 0 bases, and 14 bases separated the two germline ends. CDR3 length equals 16 residues. Germline V gene data show CDR1 as SGHRS and CDR2 as YFSETQ. CDR3: CASSNRQGSSYNEQFF. The CDR3 bases are TGCGCCAGCAGCAATCGTCAGGGGAGCTCCTACAATGAGCAGTTCTTC.

This clonotype was detected ten times or more. The chain combines TRBV6-1 with TRBJ1-4; perhaps TRBD1 as D (5 bases). The CDR3 loop spans 16 amino acids. V gave up 5 bases and J gave up 8 bases, with 21 bases separating them. CDR1 and CDR2 (germline): MNHNS, SASEGT. The CDR3 sequence is CASSSPRGAESEKLFF. The DNA of the CDR3 is TGTGCCAGCAGTTCCCCGAGGGGTGCAGAGTCAGAAAAACTGTTTTTT.

The chain combines TRBV30 with TRBJ2-2, with D unclear. This CDR3 region has 15 residues. From germline, CDR1 is GTSNPN and CDR2 SVGIG (reference sequence). V dropped 0 bases and J dropped 5 bases, with 13 bases sitting between them. In nucleotides, the CDR3 is TGTGCCTGGAGTGTTCCCCAGAGTCTGACCGGGGAGCTGTTTTTT. This encodes CAWSVPQSLTGELFF.

Concerning this clonotype itself: A much larger clone sits a single nucleotide away, making a read error possible. The V gene is TRBV28, the J gene TRBJ1-4; no definite D call. The germline V gene has CDR1 MDHEN and CDR2 SYDVKM. The CDR3 runs to 14 residues. Here the CDR3 DNA reads TGTGCCAGCGGTTTAGCACGGACTAATGAAAAACTGTTTTTT. The encoded protein is CASGLARTNEKLFF.